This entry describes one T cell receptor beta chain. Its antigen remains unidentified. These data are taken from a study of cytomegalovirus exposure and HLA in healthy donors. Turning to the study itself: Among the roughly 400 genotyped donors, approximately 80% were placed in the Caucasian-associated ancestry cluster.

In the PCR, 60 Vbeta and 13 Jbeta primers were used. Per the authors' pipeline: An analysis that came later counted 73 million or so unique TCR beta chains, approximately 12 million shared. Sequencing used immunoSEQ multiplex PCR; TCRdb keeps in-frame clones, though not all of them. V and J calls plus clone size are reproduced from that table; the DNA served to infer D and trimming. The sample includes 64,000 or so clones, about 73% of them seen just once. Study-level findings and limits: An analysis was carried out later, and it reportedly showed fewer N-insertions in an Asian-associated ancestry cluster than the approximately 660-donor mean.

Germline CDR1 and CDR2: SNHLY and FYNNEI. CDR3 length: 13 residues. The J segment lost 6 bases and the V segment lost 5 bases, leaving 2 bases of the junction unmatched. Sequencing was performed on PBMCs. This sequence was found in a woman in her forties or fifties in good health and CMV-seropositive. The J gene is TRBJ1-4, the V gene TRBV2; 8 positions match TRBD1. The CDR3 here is CASSKDRDEKLFF. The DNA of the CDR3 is TGTGCCAGCAGTAAGGACAGGGATGAAAAACTGTTTTTT.